This T cell receptor (beta chain) was documented in a study of radiation and T cells in renal cell carcinoma. Time point reported: baseline pretreatment blood. Sample treatment: 15 Gy SBRT to primary tumor, nephrectomy 4 weeks later. V lost 4 bases and J 5 bases, leaving 10 bases between the germline ends. CDR1 is LNHDA and CDR2 is SQIVND in the germline V gene (reference sequence). This CDR3 has 13 amino acids. Data came from immunoSEQ multiplex PCR; TCRdb stores just in-frame clones and leaves some out. The repertoire consists of approximately 120,000 clones, with roughly four fifths occurring once and the leading ten covering around 2.8%.

This sequence originates from a woman aged 55-69 years with renal cell carcinoma. V and J are TRBV19 and TRBJ2-3; D not certain. This specimen consisted of blood, obtained from a patient whose treatment included radiotherapy and nephrectomy. The CDR3 protein is CASSRSLRDTQYF. Here the CDR3 DNA reads TGTGCCAGTAGTAGATCTTTAAGAGATACGCAGTATTTT.